A single sample gave rise to the 15 T cell receptor beta chains below, sequenced in a study of blood T cell repertoires in COVID-19. The table came from immunoSEQ multiplex PCR; TCRdb's copy has only in-frame clones and leaves some out. The profile shows under 150,000 clones, 84% of them singletons. Material for sequencing was PBMCs or T cells enriched from blood (not recorded which). The receptors stem from a woman between 50 and 59 years old who had been exposed to COVID-19.

Details on this clone: The junction shows a germline mismatch at one end, possibly a read error. V is TRBV7-7 and J is TRBJ1-3, with TRBD1 identical over 9 bases. CDR3 size: 15 residues. Germline V gene sequence: CDR1 SSHAT, CDR2 FNYEAQ (reference sequence). Here the CDR3 DNA reads TGTGCTAGCAGTTCCGGGACAGGGTTCGGAAACACCATATATTTT. Amino acids: CASSSGTGFGNTIYF.

This clone was seen a single time. The chain employs TRBV6-6 and TRBJ1-5; D ambiguous. The germline V and J ends were trimmed by 6 bases and 4 bases, with 13 bases remaining between them. The CDR3 totals 14 residues. CDR1 MNHNY and CDR2 SVGAGI come from the germline V gene (reference sequence). CDR3 residues: CASRSALRNQPQHF. Written as DNA, the CDR3 is TGTGCCAGCAGATCCGCCCTCAGAAATCAGCCCCAGCATTTT.

The chain links TRBV6-1 to TRBJ2-1, with 14 bases that match TRBD2. Looked up from germline, CDR1 is MNHNS and CDR2 is SASEGT. V trimming: 6 bases; J trimming: 4 bases; junction bases outside the gene matches: 14. There are 19 residues in the CDR3. The CDR3 is CASSENLGLAGAGYNEQFF. The CDR3 DNA is TGTGCCAGCAGCGAAAACCTGGGACTAGCGGGGGCCGGGTACAATGAGCAGTTCTTC.

J is TRBJ1-1 and V is TRBV7-2; D might be TRBD1 (5 bases). This CDR3 contains 15 residues. The V end was cut by 2 bases, the J end by 1 base, with 11 bases between. Germline loops: CDR1 SGHTA, CDR2 FQGNSA. CDR3 sequence (DNA): TGTGCCAGCAGCTTACAGGGCGAAACGAACACTGAAGCTTTCTTT. It encodes CASSLQGETNTEAFF.

The chain carries TRBV7-9 and TRBJ2-2, with TRBD1 matching over 7 bases. Germline values: CDR1 SEHNR, CDR2 FQNEAQ (reference sequence). CDR3 length equals 15 residues. The V gene end was trimmed by 5 bases and the J gene end by 4 bases; junction bases not matched to a gene: 7. As DNA, the CDR3 is TGTGCCAGCAGCCCCCGGGACAGCCCCACCGGGGAGCTGTTTTTT. Protein sequence: CASSPRDSPTGELFF.

The chain combines TRBV5-6 with TRBJ2-6; no firm D call. V lost 1 base, J lost 0 bases, and 8 bases lay in between. Germline V gene lookup returns CDR1 SGHDT and CDR2 YYEEEE. The CDR3 loop spans 16 amino acids. For the CDR3, the DNA is TGTGCCAGCAGCTTGTTTTCGAGCTCTGGGGCCAACGTCCTGACTTTC. This translates into CASSLFSSSGANVLTF.

The gene calls are TRBV2 and TRBJ1-2; D call uncertain. V was cut by 3 bases and J by 7 bases, with 18 bases left in between. Germline V gene data show CDR1 as SNHLY and CDR2 as FYNNEI. There are 15 residues in the CDR3. CDR3 DNA: TGTGCCAGCAGTGATGATCCCGCCCGAGGAGGTGGCTACACCTTC. This translates into CASSDDPARGGGYTF.

This clone appeared once. The V and J genes are TRBV19 and TRBJ2-2; TRBD2 might be the D (6 bases). The germline V gene has CDR1 LNHDA and CDR2 SQIVND (reference sequence). The CDR3 has 13 residues. V lost 6 bases and J 5 bases, leaving 10 bases between the germline ends. As DNA, the CDR3 is TGTGCCAGTAGCGGGAGCGGGACCGGGGAGCTGTTTTTT. It translates to CASSGSGTGELFF. The full variable domain, its missing parts supplied by reference TRBV19 and TRBJ2-2, is DGGITQSPKYLFRKEGQNVTLSCEQNLNHDAMYWYRQDPGQGLRLIYYSQIVNDFQKGDIAEGYSVSREKKESFPLTVTSAQKNPTAFYLCASSGSGTGELFFGEGSRLTVL.

This chain joins TRBV15 and TRBJ2-1; D possibly corresponds to TRBD2 (5 bases). The CDR3 consists of 13 residues. V shed 3 bases and J shed 10 bases, with 13 bases lying between them. Germline V gives CDR1 LNHNV, CDR2 YYDKDF (reference sequence). CDR3 DNA: TGTGCCACCAGCAGGCACGGAGGAAGGGAGCAGTTCTTC. This sequence encodes CATSRHGGREQFF.

This clone has just one count. The J gene is TRBJ1-4, the V gene TRBV12-3 or TRBV12-4; D gene uncertain. Between the trimmed V and J ends, which lost 2 bases and 4 bases, there was a span of 5 bases. This CDR3 has 13 amino acids. The CDR3, as DNA: TGTGCCAGCAGTTTACGACTTAATGAAAAACTGTTTTTT. It yields the protein CASSLRLNEKLFF.

J is TRBJ1-2 and V is TRBV5-4, with a possible D match to TRBD1 (6 bases). Germline assignment: CDR1 SGHNT and CDR2 YYREEE (reference sequence). V dropped 0 bases and J dropped 4 bases, with 13 bases sitting between them. The CDR3 runs 15 residues. CDR3: CASSLETGQFYGYTF. The CDR3 DNA follows: TGTGCCAGCAGCTTGGAAACTGGACAGTTCTATGGCTACACCTTC.

This clone was found once. The chain is built from TRBV19 and TRBJ1-6; TRBD1 is a possible D gene (6 bases). V was shortened by 3 bases and J by 7 bases, with 10 bases between the two germline ends. CDR1 LNHDA and CDR2 SQIVND come from the germline V gene (reference sequence). This CDR3 contains 14 residues. The CDR3 loop reads CASSMDRGNSPLHF. For the CDR3, the DNA is TGTGCCAGTAGTATGGATAGGGGGAATTCACCCCTCCACTTT.

The V call is TRBV7-9, the J call TRBJ2-1, with 9 positions matching TRBD1. With V trimmed by 3 bases and J by 6 bases, 9 bases remained unmatched. Per the germline V gene, CDR1 is SEHNR and CDR2 is FQNEAQ (reference sequence). CDR3 length: 16 amino acids. Here the CDR3 DNA reads TGTGCCAGCAGCTTGGGGGACAGGGAAGGAGGCAATGAGCAGTTCTTC. Translated, it gives CASSLGDREGGNEQFF.

The chain recombines TRBV5-1 with TRBJ2-2, with 8 bases that match TRBD1. Germline loops: CDR1 SGHRS, CDR2 YFSETQ. The J segment lost 4 bases and the V segment lost 0 bases, leaving 2 bases of the junction unmatched. This CDR3 is built from 15 residues. CDR3 residues: CASSLAGQGTGELFF. CDR3 nucleotide sequence: TGCGCCAGCAGCTTGGCCGGACAGGGCACCGGGGAGCTGTTTTTT.

The rearrangement links TRBV6-6 to TRBJ1-5, with a possible D match to TRBD1 (5 bases). V was shortened by 2 bases and J by 1 base, with 12 bases between the two germline ends. CDR1 is MNHNY, CDR2 SVGAGI, per germline (reference sequence). The CDR3 runs 16 residues. CDR3 sequence: CASSYPAGRSNQPQHF. The CDR3, as DNA: TGTGCCAGCAGTTACCCTGCGGGACGGAGCAATCAGCCCCAGCATTTT.